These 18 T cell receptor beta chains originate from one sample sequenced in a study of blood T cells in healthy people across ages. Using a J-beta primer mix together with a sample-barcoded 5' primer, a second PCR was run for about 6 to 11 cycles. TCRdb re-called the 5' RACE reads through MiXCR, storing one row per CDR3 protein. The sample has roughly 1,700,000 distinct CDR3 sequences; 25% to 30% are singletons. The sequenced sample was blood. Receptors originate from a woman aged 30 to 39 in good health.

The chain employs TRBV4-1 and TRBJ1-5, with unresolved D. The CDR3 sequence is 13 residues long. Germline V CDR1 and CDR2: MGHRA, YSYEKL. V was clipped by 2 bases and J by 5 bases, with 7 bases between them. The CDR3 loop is CASSQKKDQPQHF. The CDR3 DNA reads TGCGCCAGCAGCCAAAAGAAGGATCAGCCCCAGCATTTT.

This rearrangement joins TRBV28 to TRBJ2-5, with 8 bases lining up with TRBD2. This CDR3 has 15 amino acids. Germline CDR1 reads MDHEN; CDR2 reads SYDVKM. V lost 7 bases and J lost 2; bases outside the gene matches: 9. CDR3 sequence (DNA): TGTGCCAGCACCGGACGGGGGGGAAGTCAAGAGACCCAGTACTTC. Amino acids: CASTGRGGSQETQYF. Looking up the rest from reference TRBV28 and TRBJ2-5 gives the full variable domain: DVKVTQSSRYLVKRTGEKVFLECVQDMDHENMFWYRQDPGLGLRLIYFSYDVKMKEKGDIPEGYSVSREKKERFSLILESASTNQTSMYLCASTGRGGSQETQYFGPGTRLLVL.

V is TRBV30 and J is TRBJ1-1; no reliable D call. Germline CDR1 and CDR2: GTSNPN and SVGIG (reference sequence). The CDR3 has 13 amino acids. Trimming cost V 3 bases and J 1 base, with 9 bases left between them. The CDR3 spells CAWSAEGNTEAFF. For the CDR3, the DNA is TGTGCCTGGAGCGCCGAAGGGAACACTGAAGCTTTCTTT.

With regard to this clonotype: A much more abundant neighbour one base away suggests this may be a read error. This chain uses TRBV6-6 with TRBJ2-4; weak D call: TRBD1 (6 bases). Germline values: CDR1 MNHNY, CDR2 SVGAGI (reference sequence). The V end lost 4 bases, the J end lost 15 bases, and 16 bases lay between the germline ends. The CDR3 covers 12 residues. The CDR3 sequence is CASSSLQGFRYF. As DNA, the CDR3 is TGTGCCAGCAGTTCCCTACAGGGATTCCGGTACTTC.

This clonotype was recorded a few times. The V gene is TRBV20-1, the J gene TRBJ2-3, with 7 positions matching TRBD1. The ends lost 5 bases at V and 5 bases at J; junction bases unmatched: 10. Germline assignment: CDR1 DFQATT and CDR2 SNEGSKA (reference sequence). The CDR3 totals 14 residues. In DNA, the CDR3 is TGCAGTGCTGAAAAGACAGGGAGTAGAGATACGCAGTATTTT. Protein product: CSAEKTGSRDTQYF.

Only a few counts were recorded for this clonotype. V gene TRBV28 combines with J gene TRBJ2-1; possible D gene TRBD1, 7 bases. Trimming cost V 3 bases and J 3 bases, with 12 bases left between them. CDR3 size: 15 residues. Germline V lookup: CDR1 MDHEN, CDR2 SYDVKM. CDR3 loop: CASSFRQGGYNEQFF. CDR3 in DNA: TGTGCCAGCAGTTTTAGGCAGGGGGGCTACAATGAGCAGTTCTTC.

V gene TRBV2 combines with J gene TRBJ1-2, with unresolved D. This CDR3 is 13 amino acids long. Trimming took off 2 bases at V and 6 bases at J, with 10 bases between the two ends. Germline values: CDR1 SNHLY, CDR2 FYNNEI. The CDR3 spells CASSEMAGNGYTF. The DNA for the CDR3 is TGTGCCAGCAGTGAAATGGCTGGAAATGGCTACACCTTC.

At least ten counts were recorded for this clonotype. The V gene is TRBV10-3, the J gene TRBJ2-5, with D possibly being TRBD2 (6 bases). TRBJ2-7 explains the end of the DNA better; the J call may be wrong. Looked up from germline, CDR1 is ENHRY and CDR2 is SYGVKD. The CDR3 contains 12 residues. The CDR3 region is CAISEVRGEQYF. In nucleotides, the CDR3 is TGTGCCATCAGTGAGGTGCGGGGCGAGCAGTACTTC.

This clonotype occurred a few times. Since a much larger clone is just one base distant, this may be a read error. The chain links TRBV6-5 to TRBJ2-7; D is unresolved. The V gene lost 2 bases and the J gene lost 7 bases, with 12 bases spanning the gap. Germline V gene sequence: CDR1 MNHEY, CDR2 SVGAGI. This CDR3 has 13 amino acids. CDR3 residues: CASSYREIDEQYF. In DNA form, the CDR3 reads TGTGCCAGCAGTTACCGAGAAATCGATGAGCAGTACTTC.

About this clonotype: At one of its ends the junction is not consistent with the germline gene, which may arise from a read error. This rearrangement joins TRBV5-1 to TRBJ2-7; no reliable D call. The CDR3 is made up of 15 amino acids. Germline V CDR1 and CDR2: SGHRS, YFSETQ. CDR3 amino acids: CTSSLFRPSAYEQYF. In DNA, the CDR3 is TGCACCAGCAGCTTGTTTAGACCCTCCGCCTACGAGCAGTACTTC.

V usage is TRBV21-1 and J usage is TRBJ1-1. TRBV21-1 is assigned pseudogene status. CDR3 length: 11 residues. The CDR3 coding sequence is TGTGCCAGCATCGCAAGGGCTGAAGCTTTCTTT. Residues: CASIARAEAFF.

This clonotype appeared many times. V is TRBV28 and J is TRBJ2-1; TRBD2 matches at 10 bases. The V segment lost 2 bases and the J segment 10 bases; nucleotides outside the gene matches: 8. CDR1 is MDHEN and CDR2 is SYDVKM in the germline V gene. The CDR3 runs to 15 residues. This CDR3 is CASSLQPSGGLEQFF. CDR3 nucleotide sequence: TGTGCCAGCAGTTTACAGCCTAGCGGGGGCCTCGAGCAGTTCTTC.

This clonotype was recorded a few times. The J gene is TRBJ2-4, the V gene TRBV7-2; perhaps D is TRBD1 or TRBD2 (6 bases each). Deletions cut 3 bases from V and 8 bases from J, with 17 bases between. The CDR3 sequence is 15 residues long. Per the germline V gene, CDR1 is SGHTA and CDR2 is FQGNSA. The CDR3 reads CASSFSSDRRDIQYF. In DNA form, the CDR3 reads TGTGCCAGCAGCTTTTCCTCAGACAGGAGGGACATTCAGTACTTC.

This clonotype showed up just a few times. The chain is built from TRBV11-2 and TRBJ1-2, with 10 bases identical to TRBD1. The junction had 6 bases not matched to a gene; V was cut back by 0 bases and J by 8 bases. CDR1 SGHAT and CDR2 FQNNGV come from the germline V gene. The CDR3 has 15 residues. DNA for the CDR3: TGTGCCAGCAGCTTAGAGGGACAGGGGAGTAGCGGCTACACCTTC. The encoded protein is CASSLEGQGSSGYTF.

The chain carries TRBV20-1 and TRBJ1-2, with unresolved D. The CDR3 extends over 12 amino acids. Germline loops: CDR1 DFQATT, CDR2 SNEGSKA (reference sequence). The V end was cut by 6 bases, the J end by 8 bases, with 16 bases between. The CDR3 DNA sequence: TGCAGTGCAGTCGCTCCTGGTGGGGGCTACACCTTC. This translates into CSAVAPGGGYTF.

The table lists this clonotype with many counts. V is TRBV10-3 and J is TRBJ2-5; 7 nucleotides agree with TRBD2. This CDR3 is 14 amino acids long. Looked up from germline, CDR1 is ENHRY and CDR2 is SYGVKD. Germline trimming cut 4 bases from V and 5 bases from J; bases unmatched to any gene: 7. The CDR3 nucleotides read TGTGCCATCAGTGGAAACTCCGGGGGGGAGACCCAGTACTTC. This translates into CAISGNSGGETQYF.

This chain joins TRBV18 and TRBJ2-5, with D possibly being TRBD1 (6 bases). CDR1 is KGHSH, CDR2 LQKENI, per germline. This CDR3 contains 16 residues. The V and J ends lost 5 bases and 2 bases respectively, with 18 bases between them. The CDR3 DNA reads TGTGCCAGCTCAAGGGGCAGGGGCGTTGATCAAGAGACCCAGTACTTC. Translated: CASSRGRGVDQETQYF.

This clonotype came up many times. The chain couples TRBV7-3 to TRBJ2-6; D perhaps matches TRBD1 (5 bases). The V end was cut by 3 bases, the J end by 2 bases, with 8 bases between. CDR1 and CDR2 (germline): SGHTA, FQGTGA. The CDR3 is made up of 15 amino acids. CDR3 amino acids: CASSFQGTGANVLTF. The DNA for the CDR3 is TGTGCCAGCAGCTTCCAGGGTACTGGGGCCAACGTCCTGACTTTC.